The entry that follows covers one T cell receptor (beta chain) sequence. The data were taken from a study of blood T cell repertoires in COVID-19. On the study more broadly: Samples representing acute and convalescent COVID-19 were sourced from the United States, Italy and Spain. Nucleic acid was either cDNA or gDNA, and it came from T cells, B-cell-depleted T cells, or PBMCs.

V dropped 6 bases and J dropped 4 bases, with 9 bases sitting between them. CDR1 and CDR2 (germline): SQVTM, ANQGSEA. This CDR3 has 11 residues. Original processing notes: Reference gene primer amplification in the assay estimated nucleated cell counts. Assay: immunoSEQ multiplex PCR; the TCRdb copy retains only in-frame clones and omits some. D and trimming were read from the DNA, whereas the V and J calls and clone size are those reported in that table. The data contain 70,000 to 75,000 clones, around 79% of them singletons. The TCR comes from a man in his sixties with active or convalescent COVID-19. The sample taken for sequencing was peripheral blood. The V gene is TRBV29-1, the J gene TRBJ1-2; D not certain. The CDR3 DNA is TGCAGCGTCGAGGAGGGCTATGGCTACACCTTC. Its translation is CSVEEGYGYTF.